Below, 20 T cell receptor beta chains from the same sample are listed, as sequenced in a study of blood T cells in healthy people across ages. A second PCR, run for about 7 to 11 cycles, used a sample-barcoded 5' primer plus a J-beta primer mix. TCRdb reanalysed the 5' RACE reads using MiXCR and keeps one entry per CDR3 protein. The data hold 800,000 or so distinct CDR3 sequences, with 55% to 65% observed a single time. Sequencing input: blood. These receptors were taken from a man aged 25 to 45 in good health.

The J gene is TRBJ2-7, the V gene TRBV4-2, with a weak D call TRBD1 (5 bases). Looked up from germline, CDR1 is LGHNA and CDR2 is YNFKEQ. The CDR3 loop spans 15 amino acids. The ends were cut back, 0 bases at V and 1 base at J, with 10 bases in the middle. CDR3 sequence: CASSQDRVGSYEQYF. The CDR3 DNA follows: TGTGCCAGCAGCCAAGACAGGGTAGGGTCCTACGAGCAGTACTTC.

The J gene is TRBJ2-2, the V gene TRBV7-2, with a tentative D call TRBD2 (5 bases). Looked up from germline, CDR1 is SGHTA and CDR2 is FQGNSA. The germline V and J ends were trimmed by 0 bases and 5 bases, with 10 bases remaining between them. This CDR3 has 15 amino acids. The CDR3 nucleotides are TGTGCCAGCAGCTTAGCGGGGAGTGAGACCGGGGAGCTGTTTTTT. It encodes CASSLAGSETGELFF. The full variable domain, with the rest looked up from reference TRBV7-2 and TRBJ2-2, is GAGVSQSPSNKVTEKGKDVELRCDPISGHTALYWYRQSLGQGLEFLIYFQGNSAPDKSGLPSDRFSAERTGGSVSTLTIQRTQQEDSAVYLCASSLAGSETGELFFGEGSRLTVL.

The chain combines TRBV19 with TRBJ2-1; D uncertain. V was cut by 4 bases and J by 0 bases, with 10 bases left in between. CDR3 length: 15 amino acids. The germline V gene has CDR1 LNHDA and CDR2 SQIVND (reference sequence). The CDR3 coding sequence is TGTGCCAGTAGTAGTACCACGTTCTCCTACAATGAGCAGTTCTTC. Protein: CASSSTTFSYNEQFF.

The V gene is TRBV6-2 or TRBV6-3, the J gene TRBJ2-1; perhaps TRBD1 as D (5 bases). V gave up 4 bases and J gave up 6 bases, with 16 bases separating them. The CDR3 has 15 residues. Germline CDR1 reads MNHEY; CDR2 reads SVGEGT. The DNA for the CDR3 is TGTGCCAGCAGTTGGACCGTAGGGGCTCCCAATGAGCAGTTCTTC. Protein: CASSWTVGAPNEQFF.

The chain uses TRBV6-2 or TRBV6-3 and TRBJ2-5, with 8 bases identical to TRBD2. The V gene's germline CDR1 is MNHEY and CDR2 SVGEGT. The V gene end was trimmed by 0 bases and the J gene end by 7 bases; junction bases not matched to a gene: 7. The CDR3 loop spans 15 amino acids. The CDR3 reads CASSYSSGARVTQYF. DNA for the CDR3: TGTGCCAGCAGTTACTCTAGCGGGGCCCGGGTGACCCAGTACTTC.

This clonotype appeared a few times. V gene TRBV24-1 combines with J gene TRBJ1-5; D gene uncertain. Germline V gives CDR1 KGHDR, CDR2 SFDVKD. The CDR3 sequence is 13 residues long. Trimming took 2 bases from V and 3 from J, leaving 4 bases between them. The DNA of the CDR3 is TGTGCCACCAGTGATTATAACAATCAGCCCCAGCATTTT. It specifies CATSDYNNQPQHF.

This sequence joins TRBV29-1 and TRBJ2-3, with 8 positions matching TRBD1. V lost 6 bases to trimming and J lost 1 base; unmatched junction nucleotides: 6. Per the germline V gene, CDR1 is SQVTM and CDR2 is ANQGSEA. The CDR3 runs 14 residues. The CDR3 protein is CSVGTGSGTDTQYF. CDR3 DNA: TGCAGCGTCGGGACAGGTAGTGGCACAGATACGCAGTATTTT.

The chain combines TRBV4-3 with TRBJ2-1; 11 bases align to TRBD2. V trimming: 2 bases; J trimming: 8 bases; junction bases outside the gene matches: 11. This CDR3 comprises 17 residues. Germline V CDR1 and CDR2: LGHNA, YSLEER. The CDR3 nucleotides read TGCGCCAGCAGCCAATATAGCGGGGGGGCTAAGTTGGATGAGCAGTTCTTC. Protein product: CASSQYSGGAKLDEQFF.

The chain recombines TRBV20-1 with TRBJ2-5; 10 positions match TRBD2. J lost 0 bases, V lost 6 bases, and 4 bases had no gene match. The CDR3 runs to 14 residues. Germline V gene lookup returns CDR1 DFQATT and CDR2 SNEGSKA (reference sequence). For the CDR3, the DNA is TGCAGTGCCTCAGCGGGAGGGAACCAAGAGACCCAGTACTTC. The encoded protein is CSASAGGNQETQYF.

The gene calls are TRBV7-2 and TRBJ2-4; weak D call: TRBD1 (6 bases). TRBJ2-7 matches the DNA end more closely, so the J call is doubtful. CDR3 length: 14 residues. CDR1 SGHTA and CDR2 FQGNSA come from the germline V gene. Written as DNA, the CDR3 is TGTGCCAGCAGCTTAGATTCAGGGGCCCGCGAGCAGTACTTC. It encodes CASSLDSGAREQYF.

The gene calls are TRBV6-6 and TRBJ2-7, with 7 bases fitting TRBD1. CDR1 MNHNY and CDR2 SVGAGI come from the germline V gene (reference sequence). The ends lost 5 bases at V and 11 bases at J; junction bases unmatched: 6. The CDR3 is 11 amino acids. CDR3 sequence reads: CASSQGGAEYF. DNA of the CDR3: TGTGCCAGCAGTCAAGGGGGCGCTGAGTACTTC.

The rearrangement links TRBV4-3 to TRBJ1-4, with TRBD1 as a possible D gene (5 bases). Between the trimmed V and J ends, which lost 1 base and 8 bases, there was a span of 8 bases. This CDR3 has 13 residues. From germline, CDR1 is LGHNA and CDR2 YSLEER. CDR3 DNA sequence: TGCGCCAGCAGCCAAGGAGAGGGGGAAAAACTGTTTTTT. This codes for CASSQGEGEKLFF.

The chain is built from TRBV29-1 and TRBJ2-3, with D perhaps matching TRBD1 or TRBD2 (5 bases each). The CDR3 runs 14 residues. Germline V CDR1 and CDR2: SQVTM, ANQGSEA. The ends were cut back, 8 bases at V and 1 base at J, with 16 bases in the middle. This chain's CDR3 is CSTERGSGTDTQYF. The CDR3 DNA is TGCAGCACCGAGAGGGGTTCTGGCACAGATACGCAGTATTTT.

CDR3 in DNA: TGTGCCAGCAGCCAAGATGTGCGAGATACGCAGTATTTT. As protein: CASSQDVRDTQYF. This chain links TRBV4-2 with TRBJ2-3; no reliable D call. The CDR3 loop spans 13 amino acids. Germline-derived CDR1 and CDR2 are LGHNA and YNFKEQ. V lost 0 bases and J 5 bases, leaving 6 bases between the germline ends.

The chain joins TRBV7-9 to TRBJ2-3; D is ambiguous. The CDR3 is 14 amino acids. CDR1 and CDR2 from the germline V gene are SEHNR and FQNEAQ (reference sequence). V lost 0 bases and J 11 bases, leaving 15 bases between the germline ends. CDR3 nucleotide sequence: TGTGCCAGCAGCTTAGCTACGGTGCCCCAACAGCAGTATTTT. It specifies CASSLATVPQQQYF.

The chain employs TRBV20-1 and TRBJ2-7; 9 bases are a match to TRBD1. Germline CDR1 is DFQATT and CDR2 is SNEGSKA (reference sequence). The V and J ends lost 4 bases and 2 bases, in that order; junction bases with no gene match: 6. The CDR3 is 14 amino acids. This CDR3 reads CSATDRGDTYEQYF. CDR3 sequence (DNA): TGCAGTGCTACGGACAGGGGCGACACCTACGAGCAGTACTTC.

V usage is TRBV6-5 and J usage is TRBJ2-5, with a tentative D call TRBD1 (5 bases). The J call may be incorrect, as the DNA end agrees better with TRBJ2-7. The CDR3 runs to 14 residues. CDR1 and CDR2 from the germline V gene are MNHEY and SVGAGI. As DNA, the CDR3 is TGTGCCAGCAGTTACGGCGGCAGGGTGAACGAGCAGTACTTC. Protein product: CASSYGGRVNEQYF.

Only a few counts were recorded for this clonotype. V and J are TRBV29-1 and TRBJ2-3, with 11 bases aligning to TRBD2. Per the germline V gene, CDR1 is SQVTM and CDR2 is ANQGSEA. Trimming removed 3 bases from V and 2 bases from J; junction bases left unmatched: 4. This CDR3 comprises 15 residues. The CDR3, as DNA: TGCAGCGTTGACGGGACTAGCGGACACACAGATACGCAGTATTTT. It is translated as CSVDGTSGHTDTQYF.

This clonotype was seen only a few times. This sequence joins TRBV29-1 and TRBJ2-5; 8 bases match TRBD1. The CDR3 has 14 residues. CDR1 SQVTM and CDR2 ANQGSEA come from the germline V gene. The junction had 6 bases not matched to a gene; V was cut back by 1 base and J by 5 bases. The CDR3 protein is CSVEGGQEGETQYF. The DNA for the CDR3 is TGCAGCGTTGAAGGGGGACAGGAGGGGGAGACCCAGTACTTC.

This chain joins TRBV29-1 and TRBJ1-1; D call uncertain. Per germline, CDR1 SQVTM and CDR2 ANQGSEA. This CDR3 spans 13 amino acids. The V end lost 7 bases, the J end lost 0 bases, and 12 bases lay between the germline ends. The CDR3 coding sequence is TGCAGCGCATCCAGAGATTTGAACACTGAAGCTTTCTTT. Amino acid sequence: CSASRDLNTEAFF.